This TCR beta chain came from a study of vaccination effects on CD4 cells after COVID-19 (dated by TCRdb to the early 2020s). As for the study more broadly: Each participant received two doses of an mRNA SARS-CoV-2 vaccine, either BNT162b2 or mRNA-1273. Pre-vaccine samples from a couple of convalescent patients were drawn 16 days and one week before the first dose, 142 and 148 days after COVID-19 diagnosis. SARS-CoV-2 spike-specific CD4+ TCR repertoires from before and after mRNA vaccination were compared in COVID-19 convalescent patients and in infection-naive vaccine recipients. The full study included roughly 10 COVID-19 convalescent patients and a handful of SARS-CoV-2-naive healthy vaccine recipients. Cultures from other donors in the study were sequenced using the Oncomine TCR Beta short-read assay on an Illumina iSeq 100.

Libraries were built with the immunoSEQ multiplex PCR assay. TCR beta CDR3 sequencing was performed on DNA from the cultured, isolated CD4+ T cells. Processing in the source paper ran as follows. The analysis removed non-productive TCR sequences, trimmed reads to the CDR3 region, and retained only CDR3s that were 7 or more amino acids long. Antigen-specific clonotypes were identified with the MANAFEST web app by comparing expansion in peptide wells against reference cultures. For clones to be considered positive, expansion at FDR<0.05 versus reference and all other wells, an odds ratio above 5, and a frequency above 0.1% in two replicate wells were required. A clonotype was called cross-reactive if it was significantly expanded both in SARS-CoV-2 spike wells and in at least one common cold coronavirus spike condition. CDR3 similarity was assessed by Levenshtein distance with the stringdist R package, and unrooted trees were built with ape in R 3.6.1. Here the immuneACCESS table is served through TCRdb, limited to in-frame sequences with V and J called. Missing clones are a known gap in these copies; in checked studies unresolved V genes cover under half, and the rest lacks a known reason. V, J and clone size are those of that table, while D and trimming were read from the DNA. The sample includes 20,000 to 25,000 clones, with over 70% observed a single time. The ten largest account for around 40% of the sample.

Overall study results and their limits: Marked clonal contraction was observed in both infection-induced and vaccine-induced clones at late post-vaccination timepoints, consistent with waning T cell responses. The study was limited by a small number of convalescent patients and lacked early post-infection timepoints. In convalescent patients, the post-vaccine spike-reactive repertoire consisted mainly of new vaccine-induced clones, largely distinct from infection-induced clones.

For CDR1 and CDR2, the germline V gene (reference sequence) lists SGHKS and YYEKEE. V has 2 bases trimmed and J has 4 bases trimmed; junction bases matching no gene number 5. The CDR3 runs 15 residues from the cysteine to the phenylalanine. This entry keeps only the CDR3 DNA: 45 bases, framed from base 1. In the ViraFEST assay, PBMC were stimulated with viral peptide pools, and TCR sequencing was then used to find antigen-specific CD4+ T cell clonotypes based on their expansion. After roughly 11 days of culture, CD4+ T cells were isolated with the EasySep CD4+ T cell isolation kit. Convalescent patients had PCR-confirmed SARS-CoV-2 infection between March and December 2020, before Alpha, Beta and Delta variants emerged in the United States. Each well held under 2.5 million PBMC cultured in IMDM containing roughly 5% human AB serum, roughly 9.6 IU/ml IL-2 and gentamicin, along with 8 to 10 ug/ml peptides. Half of the culture medium was replaced with fresh IL-2-containing medium on days 3 and 7. Unless otherwise noted, each peptide stimulation condition was cultured in triplicate wells. Using Ficoll-Paque Plus gradient centrifugation, PBMC were separated from whole blood and then either used fresh or cryopreserved at -140C. The QIAamp micro DNA kit was used to extract genomic DNA from the cultured CD4+ T cells.

With respect to this clone: No antigen is known for it. No clone much larger than this one lies a single base away; base qualities are absent.

Source: CD4+ T cells from PBMCs cultured with a peptide pool, taken before COVID-19 vaccination. The chain couples TRBV5-5 to TRBJ2-3; 9 central nucleotides agree with TRBD2. The origin of this receptor is a human donor who had a prior SARS-CoV-2 infection. The CDR3 region: CASSFSSGMPDTQYF. The sequenced DNA is TGTGCCAGCAGCTTCTCTAGCGGGATGCCAGATACGCAGTATTTT. The full variable domain, completed from the reference TRBV5-5 and TRBJ2-3 proteins outside the CDR3, reads DAGVTQSPTHLIKTRGQQVTLRCSPISGHKSVSWYQQVLGQGPQFIFQYYEKEERGRGNFPDRFSARQFPNYSSELNVNALLLGDSALYLCASSFSSGMPDTQYFGPGTRLTVL.